This T cell receptor (beta chain) was recorded in a study of blood T cells in healthy people across ages (dated by TCRdb to between 2014 and 2017). A note on the overall study: In model experiments, template switching captured roughly one uniquely barcoded TCR beta cDNA molecule for every two T cells. Using the same blood draw, the study looked at two additional independent replicas of 1 million unique cDNA reads for two donors, one aged 18 to 30 and the other aged 80 or older. Four age groups were formed from the donors: young (average approximately 17 years), middle-aged (approximately 40), aged (approximately 60) and long-lived (around 80). Using deep sequencing normalized with unique cDNA molecular identifiers, the study measured how TCR beta repertoire diversity changes with age. The study at large found these results: Estimates of total diversity from one million sequenced T cells were regarded as lower bounds and underestimates. The long-lived group showed more naive CD4+ T cells, fewer expanded clones and increased TCR diversity than the aged group, suggesting age selection. Since profiling was done on bulk unsorted PBMCs, naive and antigen-experienced compartments could not be conclusively compared. A strong correlation was found between observed TCR beta diversity and the percentage of naive T cells measured by flow cytometry. Because the CMV infection status of the donors was unknown, age-related changes in expanded clonotypes may potentially have been confounded. Observed TCR beta diversity per million T cells fell roughly linearly with age, and a significant reduction was already apparent by age around 39.

To note about this clonotype: Which antigen it targets is not known. Base qualities are not provided; no much larger clone lies one nucleotide away.

From cysteine to phenylalanine, the CDR3 is 18 amino acids long. Of the read, only the CDR3 DNA is kept; its 54 bases are in frame from base 1. Germline trimming: 0 bases from V, 3 bases from J; junction bases outside gene matches: 6. The donors were roughly 39 Caucasian individuals from Russia, aged about 6 to 95 years, who were systemically healthy. Each donor gave ten milliliters of peripheral blood, collected into EDTA-treated Vacutainer tubes. PBMCs were isolated by Ficoll-Paque density-gradient centrifugation, with at least 7 million obtained per sample. Total RNA, at least 6 micrograms per sample, was extracted from PBMCs with Trizol reagent. Naive CD45RAhigh/CD27high T cell percentages were measured by flow cytometry on a PBMC aliquot from every donor. The library was built by means of 5' RACE. Sequencing was carried out with an Illumina HiSeq 2500. The second PCR ran for about 6 to 11 cycles and used a J-beta primer mix along with a sample-barcoded 5' primer. A unique molecular identifier was introduced onto each TCR beta cDNA molecule by a template-switch 5' adaptor carrying 12 random nucleotides. At least 2.5 million CDR3-containing paired-end reads were obtained from each sample. The Mint cDNA synthesis kit, primed by a TRBC-specific oligonucleotide, was used to synthesize first-strand cDNA from all RNA. Following uracil-DNA glycosylase treatment, all cDNA underwent a first 18-cycle PCR with the universal primers M1SS and BC2_uni_R. The paper's processing steps were these. For normalization, 1 million high-quality reads, each with a distinct molecular identifier, were randomly selected from each sample. Reads with shared molecular identifiers were discarded instead of being binned into consensus sequences. MiTCR, set to a Q25 quality threshold and the strictest error-elimination algorithm, was used for CDR3 identification, clonotype clustering and error correction. A nonparametric unseen species model with Euler transformation was used to estimate a lower bound on total TCR beta diversity. TCRdb took the public reads, trimmed them with fastp at Q25, ran MiXCR for clone calling and kept in-frame beta chains. All rows with the same CDR3 protein become a single entry with the most common DNA and genes. TCRdb's processing, not the authors' own work, is the source of the V and J calls. The sample profile shows around 780,000 distinct CDR3 sequences; roughly 24% of them were found once. Jointly, the top ten make up about 3% of the sample.

These sequences were also reported in another study, on T cells of mothers and their children. As that second study puts it: Donors were nine systemically healthy Caucasian individuals: three mothers and their six children. cDNA synthesis used all of the extracted RNA, with 1.5 ug of RNA in each 15 ul reaction. Sample barcodes and 2-4 random nucleotides were added via the M1S primer in the second PCR. Over 8.5 million TCR beta CDR3 reads were obtained for each mother, and 2.7 million or so reads were obtained for each child. In both related and unrelated pairs, thymic selection shapes the output of TCR recombination in a similar way, with inherited differences having only a minor effect. Normalized repertoire overlap in related mother-child pairs was always slightly higher than in unrelated mother-child pairs, but the difference was never significant. With a sensitivity of about 100 clones per million clonotypes, no persistent microchimeric T cell clones were detected. The study used deep NGS to compare TCR beta repertoires of mothers and children, seeking features distinguishing related mother-child pairs from unrelated individuals. Mothers averaged about 37 +/- 4 years of age and children averaged around 10 +/- 4 years. After adapters were ligated using NEBNext reagents, the libraries underwent 100+100 nt paired-end sequencing on an Illumina HiSeq 2000. To prevent cross-contamination, the mother and child libraries were prepared one month apart and sequenced in separate runs. For each donor, between about 500,000 and 2,000,000 distinct TCR beta clonotypes were identified. Naive TCR beta clonotypes were estimated from low-frequency clonotypes matched to each donor's FACS-determined naive share, without sorting.

The sequence links TRBV12-3 or TRBV12-4 to TRBJ2-2; 11 bases in between match TRBD2. This receptor was identified in a boy aged 5-17 years in good health. Input material: blood. The CDR3 reads as follows: CASSLAVTSGGDTGELFF. The nucleotides are TGTGCCAGCAGTTTAGCGGTTACTAGCGGGGGCGACACCGGGGAGCTGTTTTTT.